The present T cell receptor (beta chain) was sequenced within a study of CD8+CD57+ T cells in acquired aplastic anemia. Overall study: The average for DNA from sorted CD4+ and CD8+ cells was about 3.3 ug. The average read count for CD4+ cells in healthy donors was some 11 million. Broader study findings: Patients and controls shared fewer than 30 CD8+ CDR3 sequences. Controls did not differ significantly from patients in CD8+ Simpson's diversity.

The TCR beta profiling, which covered VDJ combination and CDR3 sequence, was carried out using genomic DNA as the template. TCRdb independently ran MiXCR on the reads; one entry per CDR3 protein. The table shows about 210,000 distinct CDR3 sequences, with roughly 55% occurring only once. Note on this clonotype: What it binds is not known.

CDR1 and CDR2 (germline): PRHDT, FYEKMQ (reference sequence). The CDR3 sequence is 12 residues long. Trimming shortened V by 7 bases and J by 5 bases, and 11 bases separated the two germline ends. The V gene is TRBV13, the J gene TRBJ1-1; D remains ambiguous. The TCR comes from a human donor in good health. Sequencing was carried out using sorted CD4+, CD8+, or CD8+CD57+ T cells (not recorded which) from PBMCs. The CDR3 nucleotides read TGTGCCAGCACCGCTTCTTGGACTGAAGCTTTCTTT. This encodes CASTASWTEAFF.